Shown below are 25 T cell receptor beta chains from a single sample sequenced in a study of blood T cell repertoires in COVID-19. The assay was immunoSEQ multiplex PCR, and TCRdb's table has in-frame clones only and misses some. The sample contains under 300,000 clones, 75% to 90% of which appear only once. The specimen was peripheral blood. These receptors originate from a woman in her thirties or forties who had recovered from COVID-19.

Only one count was recorded for this clone. The chain has TRBV5-1 and TRBJ2-7; D is unresolved. The CDR3 length is 13 residues. The germline V gene has CDR1 SGHRS and CDR2 YFSETQ. V lost 0 bases and J 3 bases, leaving 7 bases between the germline ends. The CDR3 DNA is TGCGCCAGCAGCTTGGAGCACAGCTACGAGCAGTACTTC. This translates into CASSLEHSYEQYF.

The rearrangement joins TRBV19 to TRBJ1-1, with 8 bases fitting TRBD1. Germline-derived CDR1 and CDR2 are LNHDA and SQIVND (reference sequence). The CDR3 consists of 12 residues. Trimming at V came to 10 bases and at J to 8 bases, leaving 9 bases not matched to a gene. The chain's CDR3 is CATHRDRGEAFF. CDR3 in DNA: TGTGCCACCCACCGTGACAGGGGAGAAGCTTTCTTT. Together with reference TRBV19 and TRBJ1-1, the CDR3 gives the full variable domain: DGGITQSPKYLFRKEGQNVTLSCEQNLNHDAMYWYRQDPGQGLRLIYYSQIVNDFQKGDIAEGYSVSREKKESFPLTVTSAQKNPTAFYLCATHRDRGEAFFGQGTRLTVV.

This sequence joins TRBV19 and TRBJ1-5, with 7 bases lining up with TRBD1. The V gene's germline CDR1 is LNHDA and CDR2 SQIVND (reference sequence). The junction had 9 bases not matched to a gene; V was cut back by 7 bases and J by 0 bases. The CDR3 consists of 16 residues. The CDR3 reads CASTHRDRDSNQPQHF. DNA of the CDR3: TGTGCCAGTACCCACCGGGACAGAGATAGCAATCAGCCCCAGCATTTT.

J is TRBJ2-1 and V is TRBV19, with D tentatively TRBD2 (7 bases). V was shortened by 4 bases and J by 5 bases, with 21 bases between the two germline ends. This CDR3 region has 17 residues. Germline loops: CDR1 LNHDA, CDR2 SQIVND (reference sequence). CDR3 DNA sequence: TGTGCCAGTAGTACTGTCCCCAGCGGGACACGAAACAATGAGCAGTTCTTC. It encodes CASSTVPSGTRNNEQFF.

The chain employs TRBV6-1 and TRBJ2-2; D remains ambiguous. Trimming cost V 2 bases and J 4 bases, with 11 bases left between them. The CDR3 is made up of 15 amino acids. CDR1 and CDR2 from the germline V gene are MNHNS and SASEGT. DNA for the CDR3: TGTGCCAGCAGTGAATCGGGTCAGAGCACCGGGGAGCTGTTTTTT. It translates to CASSESGQSTGELFF.

The V gene is TRBV5-1, the J gene TRBJ2-1, with 7 positions matching TRBD2. With 2 bases clipped from V and 0 bases from J, the junction kept 2 bases outside the gene matches. Germline-derived CDR1 and CDR2 are SGHRS and YFSETQ. This CDR3 is built from 15 residues. The CDR3 is CASSFGGSSYNEQFF. DNA of the CDR3: TGCGCCAGCAGCTTCGGCGGGAGCTCCTACAATGAGCAGTTCTTC. The full variable domain, in which reference TRBV5-1 and TRBJ2-1 provide the parts outside the CDR3, is KAGVTQTPRYLIKTRGQQVTLSCSPISGHRSVSWYQQTPGQGLQFLFEYFSETQRNKGNFPGRFSGRQFSNSRSEMNVSTLELGDSALYLCASSFGGSSYNEQFFGPGTRLTVL.

This chain uses TRBV30 with TRBJ1-5; D unclear. Deletions cut 1 base from V and 7 bases from J, with 14 bases between. Germline CDR1 GTSNPN, CDR2 SVGIG (reference sequence). The CDR3 has 14 amino acids. CDR3 nucleotide sequence: TGTGCCTGGAGTGAGCGGGTGGGCAGCCAGCCCCAGCATTTT. This encodes CAWSERVGSQPQHF.

The chain couples TRBV6-5 to TRBJ2-2, with 9 bases that match TRBD2. The CDR3 is 16 amino acids. The germline gives CDR1 MNHEY, CDR2 SVGAGI. V lost 1 base, J lost 6 bases, and 6 bases stayed unmatched. Here the CDR3 DNA reads TGTGCCAGCAGTTACTTTGGCGGGAGGGTTCCCGGGGAGCTGTTTTTT. This translates into CASSYFGGRVPGELFF.

The chain links TRBV27 to TRBJ1-1; D may be TRBD1 (5 bases). In germline, CDR1 is MNHEY, CDR2 SMNVEV (reference sequence). V was clipped by 7 bases and J by 3 bases, with 18 bases between them. This CDR3 spans 15 amino acids. CDR3 loop: CASIKLPGRDTEAFF. The CDR3 DNA sequence: TGTGCCAGCATAAAATTGCCAGGGAGGGACACTGAAGCTTTCTTT.

V is TRBV27 and J is TRBJ2-1, with TRBD2 matching 7 bases. The CDR3 covers 14 residues. The V gene's germline CDR1 is MNHEY and CDR2 SMNVEV (reference sequence). V lost 3 bases and J lost 1; bases outside the gene matches: 0. The CDR3 sequence is CASSLGGSYNEQFF. CDR3 bases: TGTGCCAGCAGTTTGGGGGGGTCCTACAATGAGCAGTTCTTC.

The chain is built from TRBV7-8 and TRBJ2-6; tentative D call: TRBD1 (5 bases). Trimming took off 1 base at V and 4 bases at J, with 8 bases between the two ends. The length of the CDR3 is 15 residues. Germline V gives CDR1 SGHVS, CDR2 FQNEAQ. The chain's CDR3 is CASSLGTPGANVLTF. Here the CDR3 DNA reads TGTGCCAGCAGCTTAGGGACACCGGGGGCCAACGTCCTGACTTTC.

The chain couples TRBV6-5 to TRBJ2-2; D call uncertain. V was pared by 3 bases and J by 3 bases, with 14 bases between. The CDR3 is 16 amino acids. CDR1 is MNHEY, CDR2 SVGAGI, per germline. The CDR3 nucleotides read TGTGCCAGCAGTTATCTTTCGGGTTTCGACACCGGGGAGCTGTTTTTT. It yields the protein CASSYLSGFDTGELFF.

This clone showed up just a few times. The chain joins TRBV4-2 to TRBJ1-6; possible D gene TRBD1, 6 bases. CDR1 is LGHNA and CDR2 is YNFKEQ in the germline V gene. V lost 1 base and J lost 5, with 6 bases in between. The CDR3 runs 14 residues. CDR3 amino acids: CASSQGTDNSPLHF. The CDR3 DNA follows: TGTGCCAGCAGCCAAGGGACAGATAATTCACCCCTCCACTTT.

V usage is TRBV30 and J usage is TRBJ2-7, with D possibly matching TRBD2 (5 bases). Germline values: CDR1 GTSNPN, CDR2 SVGIG (reference sequence). V lost 1 base and J lost 7, with 14 bases in between. CDR3 size: 13 residues. This chain's CDR3 is CAWSAGTDREQYF. The CDR3, as DNA: TGTGCCTGGAGTGCGGGAACGGATAGGGAGCAGTACTTC.

V is TRBV7-3 and J is TRBJ2-2, with 11 bases identical to TRBD1. Trimming cost V 5 bases and J 7 bases; bases outside gene matches: 12. The CDR3 extends over 17 amino acids. Per the germline V gene, CDR1 is SGHTA and CDR2 is FQGTGA. In DNA form, the CDR3 reads TGTGCCAGCAGCCCGACCGGGACAGGGGGAAGGAGCGGGGAGCTGTTTTTT. Protein product: CASSPTGTGGRSGELFF.

This chain connects TRBV11-1 to TRBJ2-2, with D unresolved. The CDR3 totals 14 residues. From germline, CDR1 is SGHAT and CDR2 FQDESV (reference sequence). V was shortened by 2 bases and J by 3 bases, with 7 bases between the two germline ends. CDR3 nucleotide sequence: TGTGCCAGCAGCTTATCAGACTACACCGGGGAGCTGTTTTTT. Residues: CASSLSDYTGELFF. The whole variable domain, filled in from reference TRBV11-1 and TRBJ2-2, reads EAEVAQSPRYKITEKSQAVAFWCDPISGHATLYWYRQILGQGPELLVQFQDESVVDDSQLPKDRFSAERLKGVDSTLKIQPAELGDSAMYLCASSLSDYTGELFFGEGSRLTVL.

This clone appeared once. The chain is built from TRBV29-1 and TRBJ2-7; 8 positions agree with TRBD1. The CDR3 has 13 amino acids. Germline lookup yields CDR1 SQVTM and CDR2 ANQGSEA. Trimming at V came to 4 bases and at J to 7 bases, leaving 9 bases not matched to a gene. CDR3 residues: CSVGGTTGGEQYF. In nucleotides, the CDR3 is TGCAGCGTTGGTGGGACAACAGGGGGGGAGCAGTACTTC.

The rearrangement links TRBV9 to TRBJ1-3; D is perhaps TRBD1 (5 bases). Germline V gene lookup returns CDR1 SGDLS and CDR2 YYNGEE. The CDR3 loop spans 14 amino acids. V lost 1 base and J lost 1, with 6 bases in between. CDR3 coding DNA: TGTGCCAGCAGCGTAAGGGGATCTGGAAACACCATATATTTT. As protein: CASSVRGSGNTIYF. Combining the CDR3 with reference TRBV9 and TRBJ1-3 gives the whole variable domain DSGVTQTPKHLITATGQRVTLRCSPRSGDLSVYWYQQSLDQGLQFLIQYYNGEERAKGNILERFSAQQFPDLHSELNLSSLELGDSALYFCASSVRGSGNTIYFGEGSWLTVV.

This chain joins TRBV6-6 and TRBJ1-2; D is ambiguous. The CDR3 totals 14 residues. Germline CDR1 MNHNY, CDR2 SVGAGI (reference sequence). V was trimmed by 4 bases and J by 5 bases, leaving 14 bases between them. CDR3 coding DNA: TGTGCCAGCAGTTCGGAGGCGCAGCTATATGGCTACACCTTC. It yields the protein CASSSEAQLYGYTF.

CDR3 sequence reads: CASHQSGDYEQYF. In DNA form, the CDR3 reads TGTGCCAGCCATCAAAGCGGGGACTACGAGCAGTACTTC. V usage is TRBV5-5 and J usage is TRBJ2-7, with 7 bases aligning to TRBD2. Germline V gene data show CDR1 as SGHKS and CDR2 as YYEKEE (reference sequence). The ends lost 7 bases at V and 3 bases at J; junction bases unmatched: 7. The CDR3 runs 13 residues.

V and J are TRBV19 and TRBJ2-7, with a tentative D call TRBD2 (6 bases). The germline V gene has CDR1 LNHDA and CDR2 SQIVND (reference sequence). V lost 0 bases to trimming and J lost 3 bases, with 12 bases between them. This CDR3 contains 15 residues. The CDR3 sequence: CASSIDAAGNYEQYF. CDR3 in DNA: TGTGCCAGTAGTATAGATGCGGCGGGGAACTACGAGCAGTACTTC.

The rearrangement uses TRBV28 and TRBJ1-4; D is undetermined. This CDR3 comprises 14 residues. The germline gives CDR1 MDHEN, CDR2 SYDVKM. Trimming took off 3 bases at V and 7 bases at J, with 12 bases between the two ends. DNA for the CDR3: TGTGCCAGCAGTTTCGGGTCTCTGGGTGAAAAACTGTTTTTT. It specifies CASSFGSLGEKLFF.

The V and J genes are TRBV6-5 and TRBJ2-1; 10 bases map to TRBD2. This CDR3 has 15 amino acids. The trim removed 5 bases at V and 7 bases at J, leaving 8 bases unmatched. Germline lookup yields CDR1 MNHEY and CDR2 SVGAGI. The CDR3 loop is CASSREREGLNEQFF. CDR3 DNA sequence: TGTGCCAGCAGTAGGGAGCGGGAGGGCCTGAATGAGCAGTTCTTC.

The CDR3 loop reads CSVGLQGGEQYF. CDR3 in DNA: TGCAGCGTTGGTTTGCAGGGTGGCGAGCAGTACTTC. The V and J genes are TRBV29-1 and TRBJ2-7, with a tentative D call TRBD1 (5 bases). Germline V lookup: CDR1 SQVTM, CDR2 ANQGSEA. The ends were cut back, 4 bases at V and 6 bases at J, with 13 bases in the middle. This CDR3 is 12 amino acids long.

The chain is built from TRBV11-2 and TRBJ2-7; 7 nucleotides agree with TRBD2. The CDR3 sequence is 14 residues long. Germline V gives CDR1 SGHAT, CDR2 FQNNGV. The J segment lost 2 bases and the V segment lost 3 bases, leaving 4 bases of the junction unmatched. The CDR3 sequence: CASSFLGLAYEQYF. CDR3 sequence (DNA): TGTGCCAGCAGCTTCCTCGGACTAGCCTACGAGCAGTACTTC.